This is a list of T cell receptor beta chains from one sample in a study of cytomegalovirus exposure and HLA in healthy donors. Here immunoSEQ multiplex PCR was the method, and the copy in TCRdb shows in-frame clones only, minus some. The sample lists approximately 150,000 clones, 60% to 80% seen once, with about 1.7% in the top ten. The specimen sequenced was PBMCs. The receptors originated from a female donor in good health and CMV-seronegative. CDR3s include the opening cysteine and the closing phenylalanine or tryptophan. A D gene is named only where the DNA matches it firmly. Size values are once, few and many counts, or a class for expanded clones, and some rows have none.

D: TRBD1
J: TRBJ1-1
V: TRBV5-1
size: once
CDR3: CASSIDRGQAFF
DNA: TGCGCCAGCAGCATAGACAGGGGGCAGGCTTTCTTT

D: NA
J: TRBJ2-2
V: TRBV6-4
size: NA
CDR3: CASSALPSSGANTGELFF
DNA: TGTGCCAGCAGTGCCCTACCGAGTTCCGGGGCGAACACCGGGGAGCTGTTTTTT

D: NA
J: TRBJ2-7
V: TRBV4-2
size: NA
CDR3: CASSQDLRGLSYEQYF
DNA: TGTGCCAGCAGCCAAGATCTCCGAGGGCTTTCCTACGAGCAGTACTTC

D: NA
J: TRBJ2-3
V: TRBV6-5
size: few
CDR3: CASSYGQNTDTQYF
DNA: TGTGCCAGCAGTTACGGGCAGAATACAGATACGCAGTATTTT

D: TRBD1
J: TRBJ2-1
V: TRBV29-1
size: few
CDR3: CSVRGQGSNNEQFF
DNA: TGCAGCGTCCGCGGACAGGGTTCTAACAATGAGCAGTTCTTC

D: TRBD2
J: TRBJ2-7
V: TRBV4-1
size: NA
CDR3: CASSQFVTTSGRRNEQYF
DNA: TGCGCCAGCAGCCAATTCGTAACAACTAGCGGGAGACGCAACGAGCAGTACTTC

D: NA
J: TRBJ1-2
V: TRBV28
size: NA
CDR3: CASGRDTRNYGYTF
DNA: TGTGCCAGCGGCCGGGACACACGTAACTATGGCTACACCTTC

D: TRBD2
J: TRBJ2-3
V: TRBV6-4
size: NA
CDR3: CASSPGLATDTQYF
DNA: TGTGCCAGCAGTCCGGGACTAGCGACAGATACGCAGTATTTT

D: TRBD1
J: TRBJ1-1
V: TRBV19
size: few
CDR3: CASSIVGQGARTEAFF
DNA: TGTGCCAGTAGTATAGTGGGACAGGGGGCGAGGACTGAAGCTTTCTTT

D: NA
J: TRBJ1-5
V: TRBV9
size: NA
CDR3: CASSGGNQPQHF
DNA: TGTGCCAGCTCGGGGGGTAATCAGCCCCAGCATTTT

D: NA
J: TRBJ2-7
V: TRBV9
size: NA
CDR3: CASSVAGGPGYEQYF
DNA: TGTGCCAGCAGCGTAGCCGGGGGTCCCGGGTACGAGCAGTACTTC

D: NA
J: TRBJ1-4
V: TRBV10-2
size: once
CDR3: CASSERAGDTDEKLFF
DNA: TGCGCCAGCAGTGAACGGGCGGGCGATACAGACGAAAAACTGTTTTTT

D: TRBD2
J: TRBJ2-1
V: TRBV7-3
size: once
CDR3: CASSLKDHREANEQFF
DNA: TGTGCCAGCAGCTTAAAGGATCACCGGGAGGCCAATGAGCAGTTCTTC

D: TRBD2
J: TRBJ2-1
V: TRBV4-1
size: NA
CDR3: CASSQGLAGYEQFF
DNA: TGCGCCAGCAGCCAAGGGTTAGCGGGATATGAGCAGTTCTTC

D: NA
J: TRBJ1-1
V: TRBV5-4
size: NA
CDR3: CASSPTSGNTEAFF
DNA: TGTGCCAGCAGCCCTACCTCAGGGAACACTGAAGCTTTCTTT

D: NA
J: TRBJ2-5
V: TRBV5-1
size: NA
CDR3: CASSLGGGETQYF
DNA: TGCGCCAGCAGCTTGGGAGGGGGAGAGACCCAGTACTTC

D: NA
J: TRBJ1-5
V: TRBV6-1
size: NA
CDR3: CASMWAENQPQHF
DNA: TGTGCCAGCATGTGGGCAGAGAATCAGCCCCAGCATTTT

D: TRBD1
J: TRBJ1-2
V: TRBV11-3
size: NA
CDR3: CASSGTGFHYGYTF
DNA: TGTGCCAGCAGTGGGACAGGGTTTCACTATGGCTACACCTTC

D: TRBD1
J: TRBJ1-1
V: TRBV28
size: few
CDR3: CASSSTTGAGTEAFF
DNA: TGTGCCAGCAGTTCGACGACAGGGGCAGGGACTGAAGCTTTCTTT

D: NA
J: TRBJ2-3
V: TRBV28
size: NA
CDR3: CASSLLTGVNGLTDTQYF
DNA: TGTGCCAGCAGTTTACTTACGGGGGTGAACGGACTCACAGATACGCAGTATTTT

D: NA
J: TRBJ1-2
V: TRBV11-2
size: NA
CDR3: CASRAAGRGTGDGYTF
DNA: TGTGCCAGCAGAGCAGCGGGGAGGGGGACGGGAGATGGCTACACCTTC

D: NA
J: TRBJ2-1
V: TRBV6-1
size: NA
CDR3: CASSDLGVSSYNEQFF
DNA: TGTGCCAGCAGTGACCTAGGGGTAAGCTCCTACAATGAGCAGTTCTTC

D: NA
J: TRBJ2-7
V: TRBV6-5
size: NA
CDR3: CASSYYRDRDEQYF
DNA: TGTGCCAGCAGTTATTACAGGGATCGAGACGAGCAGTACTTC

D: NA
J: TRBJ1-1
V: TRBV10-2
size: NA
CDR3: CASSVRNTEAFF
DNA: TGCGCCAGCAGTGTCAGGAACACTGAAGCTTTCTTT

D: NA
J: TRBJ2-7
V: TRBV5-1
size: NA
CDR3: CASSLADGSREQYF
DNA: TGCGCCAGCAGCTTGGCCGACGGGAGCCGCGAGCAGTACTTC

D: NA
J: TRBJ1-1
V: TRBV5-4
size: NA
CDR3: CASSSLGADAFF
DNA: TGTGCCAGCAGCTCCCTGGGGGCGGATGCTTTCTTT

D: TRBD1
J: TRBJ1-2
V: TRBV7-2
size: NA
CDR3: CASSWQGVGNYGYTF
DNA: TGTGCCAGCAGCTGGCAGGGGGTAGGAAACTATGGCTACACCTTC

D: TRBD2
J: TRBJ2-1
V: TRBV29-1
size: NA
CDR3: CSVEPGGGANEQFF
DNA: TGCAGCGTTGAACCGGGCGGGGGGGCGAATGAGCAGTTCTTC

D: NA
J: TRBJ2-4
V: TRBV11-2
size: NA
CDR3: CASSLGSENIQYF
DNA: TGTGCCAGCAGCTTAGGCAGCGAAAACATTCAGTACTTC

D: NA
J: TRBJ2-1
V: TRBV7-8
size: NA
CDR3: CASVNRAQQFF
DNA: TGTGCCAGCGTAAACCGAGCCCAGCAGTTCTTC

D: TRBD1
J: TRBJ2-5
V: TRBV5-1
size: NA
CDR3: CASSKAPGQGAPETQYF
DNA: TGCGCCAGCAGCAAAGCCCCGGGACAGGGGGCCCCAGAGACCCAGTACTTC

D: TRBD1
J: TRBJ1-1
V: TRBV5-1
size: NA
CDR3: CASSSTLQGAPEAFF
DNA: TGCGCCAGCAGCTCTACCCTCCAGGGGGCCCCTGAAGCTTTCTTT

D: NA
J: TRBJ2-7
V: TRBV6-5
size: NA
CDR3: CASRSGKQGYEQYF
DNA: TGTGCCAGCAGAAGCGGGAAACAGGGCTACGAGCAGTACTTC

D: NA
J: TRBJ2-7
V: TRBV28
size: NA
CDR3: CASGQSYEQYF
DNA: TGTGCCAGTGGACAGTCCTACGAGCAGTACTTC

D: TRBD2
J: TRBJ2-2
V: TRBV5-4
size: NA
CDR3: CASSHSSGRAVGELFF
DNA: TGTGCCAGCAGCCATTCTAGCGGGAGGGCCGTCGGGGAGCTGTTTTTT

D: TRBD1
J: TRBJ1-6
V: TRBV5-6
size: NA
CDR3: CASSTRTGGRSPLHF
DNA: TGTGCCAGCAGCACGAGGACAGGGGGGAGGTCACCCCTCCACTTT

D: TRBD1
J: TRBJ2-7
V: TRBV29-1
size: NA
CDR3: CSVVFMTGAAYEQYF
DNA: TGCAGCGTTGTATTTATGACAGGGGCGGCCTACGAGCAGTACTTC

D: NA
J: TRBJ2-1
V: TRBV28
size: NA
CDR3: CASSLASHSYNEQFF
DNA: TGTGCCAGCAGTTTAGCTAGCCACTCCTACAATGAGCAGTTCTTC

D: NA
J: TRBJ2-2
V: TRBV9
size: NA
CDR3: CASSDRHADTGELFF
DNA: TGTGCCAGCAGCGATCGACACGCCGACACCGGGGAGCTGTTTTTT